This TCR beta chain came from a study of T cells in localized non-small cell lung cancer. General study findings and limits: Tumor samples were not multi-region, leaving intratumor heterogeneity unexcluded. Among the top 100 tumor clones, a median 57 appeared in adjacent lung.

The CDR3 loop spans 14 amino acids. Germline V gene lookup returns CDR1 MNHGY and CDR2 SAAAGT. Sample share makes this clone medium-sized (0.01 to 0.1%). Its antigen is currently unknown. A junction boundary mismatches the germline segment, possibly from a read error. TCRdb keeps only in-frame clones here, not all; method: immunoSEQ multiplex PCR. The sample consists of under 5,000 clones, around a third of them appearing once. The receptor comes from a male donor at least 60 years old with stage III lung adenocarcinoma. This sample comprised lung tumor tissue, obtained before any cancer treatment. The chain carries TRBV6-8 and TRBJ1-5; 9 bases agree with TRBD1. DNA of the CDR3: TGTGCCATCAGTCCGACAGGGGGAGGTCAGCCCCAGCATTTT. Its protein product is CAISPTGGGQPQHF.